The rows below give T cell receptor beta chains drawn from one sample of a study of OX40 agonist ivuxolimab in advanced cancers. Assay used: immunoSEQ multiplex PCR; TCRdb lists only in-frame clones, some missing. The table has about 47,000 clones, around 83% seen once. The sample consisted of CD4+ or CD8+ T cells sorted from blood, taken in a trial of the OX40 agonist ivuxolimab. The receptors were sampled from an adult with an advanced solid tumor such as melanoma, head and neck, liver or kidney cancer. CDR3s include the opening cysteine and the closing phenylalanine or tryptophan. D genes are given only for firm matches. The size of a clone is reported for some rows only, either as once, few or many, or as a class for expanded clones.

j_gene	v_gene	abundance	len	d_gene	CDR3nt	CDR3aa
TRBJ1-1	TRBV5-6	NA	14	NA	TGTGCCAGCAGCAAGGCATGGGAGAACACTGAAGCTTTCTTT	CASSKAWENTEAFF
TRBJ2-6	TRBV7-9	NA	18	TRBD1	TGTGCCAGCAGCCATCCGACAGGGGGCGTCCCTGGGGCCAACGTCCTGACTTTC	CASSHPTGGVPGANVLTF
TRBJ1-1	TRBV27	NA	16	NA	TGTGCCAGCAGTTTAGGGGCCGGTGGGCGGAACACTGAAGCTTTCTTT	CASSLGAGGRNTEAFF
TRBJ2-7	TRBV6-1	NA	14	NA	TGTGCCAGCAGTGAAGGGCCTCGTTCCTACGAGCAGTACTTC	CASSEGPRSYEQYF
TRBJ1-3	TRBV6-5	NA	13	NA	TGTGCCGCACGAGACAGGTCTGGAAACACCATATATTTT	CAARDRSGNTIYF
TRBJ2-7	TRBV5-1	few	12	NA	TGCGCCAGCAGCAGGGACTTCTACGAGCAGTACTTC	CASSRDFYEQYF
TRBJ1-1	TRBV4-3	NA	15	NA	TGCGCCAGCAGCCTCCAGGGTGAGGGAGACACTGAAGCTTTCTTT	CASSLQGEGDTEAFF
TRBJ2-5	TRBV27	NA	17	TRBD1	TGTGCCAGCAGTTCCTTGCGGGGACAGGGGAGGCAAGAGACCCAGTACTTC	CASSSLRGQGRQETQYF
TRBJ2-7	TRBV7-5	once	17	NA	TGTGCCAGCGGCAGTGGCGGGGCTAGCGGGGGCTCCTACGAGCAGTACTTC	CASGSGGASGGSYEQYF
TRBJ2-1	TRBV12-5	NA	15	TRBD1	TGTGCTAGTGGTCCCGGGACAGTCACCTACAATGAGCAGTTCTTC	CASGPGTVTYNEQFF
TRBJ2-2	TRBV5-3	NA	13	NA	TGTGCCAGCAGGGTCCAGGGTACCGGGGAGCTGTTTTTT	CASRVQGTGELFF